This T cell receptor (beta chain) is from a study of early T cells in non-severe SARS-CoV-2 infection (dated by TCRdb to 2020 to 2022). Regarding the study in general: Because TCR sequencing was done on bulk RNA from unsorted whole blood, the alpha and beta chains could not be paired.

Results the study describes overall, beyond this receptor: VDJdb matching was skewed toward anti-spike CD8 responses and likely underestimated virus-specific expansions by missing private and CD4 specificities.

Notes on this clonotype: Its antigen is currently not known. The record has no base qualities; no much larger clone is one base away.

The library relied on 5' RACE. The sample was run on a NextSeq 500. In the TCR library protocol, unique molecular identifiers were attached to individual cDNA molecules to correct for PCR bias and sequencing error. TCR alpha and beta chains were both sequenced, and the abundances of alpha and beta sequences in each sample were closely correlated with each other. On the authors' methods: Decombinator V4 was used to annotate the V gene, J gene and CDR3 of the TCR sequences. TCRs were defined as expanded if a significant change between any two time points was detected under a Poisson model with p below 0.0001. TCR abundances were normalised to the total number of TCRs sequenced in each sample and reported as counts per million. TRAV1-2 paired with TRAJ12, TRAJ20 or TRAJ33 defined MAIT TCRs, while TRAV10 paired with TRAJ18 defined iNKT TCRs. VDJdb, accessed 1 November 2021, was searched for CMV, EBV and SARS-CoV-2 annotated TCRs, excluding TCRs annotated for multiple antigens. The public reads were quality trimmed at Q25 with fastp and then assembled into clones with MiXCR by TCRdb, keeping productive beta chains. Each record represents a unique CDR3 protein, reported with the most common genes and DNA among its rows. These V and J calls are TCRdb output, not the study's own analysis. This sample has 20,000 to 25,000 distinct CDR3 sequences in its table, and about 4.4% of those were observed once. Of the sample, approximately 5.3% falls within the top ten clones.

As encoded in the germline V gene, CDR1 is SGHDT while CDR2 is YYEEEE. The germline V and J ends show losses of 0 bases and 4 bases respectively, and no gene match explains 7 bases of the junction. From the cysteine through the phenylalanine, the CDR3 covers 16 amino acids. Of all the DNA, just the CDR3 is kept, 48 bases in frame from base 1. This was a case-control study nested in a cohort of healthcare workers in London, UK, who had nasopharyngeal swab PCR tests and blood samples taken every week. Healthcare workers were recruited during the week of the UK lockdown, between 23 and 31 March 2020, and followed weekly for up to 16 weeks.

This clonotype was obtained from an adult who was a healthcare worker with PCR-confirmed SARS-CoV-2 infection or an uninfected control (not recorded which). Sequencing input: whole blood. Recombination connected TRBV5-6 to TRBJ2-3; TRBD2 fits 8 bases in the junction. The nucleotides read TGTGCCAGCAGCTTGGAGCTAGGACTAGCCGCAGATACGCAGTATTTT. The encoded protein is CASSLELGLAADTQYF.